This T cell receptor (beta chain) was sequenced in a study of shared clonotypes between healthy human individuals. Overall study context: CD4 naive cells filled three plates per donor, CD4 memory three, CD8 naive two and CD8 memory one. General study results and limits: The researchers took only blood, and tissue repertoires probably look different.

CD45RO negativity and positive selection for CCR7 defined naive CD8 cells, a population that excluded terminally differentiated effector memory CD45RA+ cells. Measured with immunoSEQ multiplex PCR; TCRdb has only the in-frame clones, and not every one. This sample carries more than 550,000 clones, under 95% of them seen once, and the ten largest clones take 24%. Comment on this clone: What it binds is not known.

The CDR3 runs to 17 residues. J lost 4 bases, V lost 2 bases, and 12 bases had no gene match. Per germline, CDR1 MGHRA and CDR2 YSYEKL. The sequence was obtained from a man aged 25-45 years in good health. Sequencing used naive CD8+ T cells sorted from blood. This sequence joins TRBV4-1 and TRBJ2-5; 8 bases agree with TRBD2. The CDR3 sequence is CASSQLAPGGPRETQYF. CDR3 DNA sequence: TGCGCCAGCAGCCAACTGGCGCCGGGAGGGCCTCGAGAGACCCAGTACTTC.